These 7 T cell receptor beta chains came from one sample sequenced in a study of blood T cell repertoires in COVID-19 (dated by TCRdb to about 2020). Library preparation used the immunoSEQ multiplex PCR assay. TCRdb limited this immuneACCESS table to in-frame rearrangements with V and J called. A share of clones is missing; checked studies link under half to unresolved V genes, and the rest is unexplained. This sample comprises 250,000 to 350,000 clones, about 80% of them detected only once. Around 16% of the sample lies in the top ten. What was sequenced was peripheral blood. The receptors originated from a person aged 70 to 85 with COVID-19, enrolled during active disease.

The chain recombines TRBV30 with TRBJ1-2; D gene uncertain. The CDR3 has 12 amino acids. The germline V gene encodes CDR1 GTSNPN and CDR2 SVGIG (reference sequence). V lost 4 bases and J 8 bases, leaving 14 bases between the germline ends. CDR3 loop: CAWTRQTGGYTF. CDR3 nucleotide sequence: TGTGCCTGGACGCGGCAGACTGGCGGCTACACCTTC.

The chain recombines TRBV6-5 with TRBJ1-5; no reliable D call. V was cut by 2 bases and J by 7 bases, with 9 bases left in between. CDR1 is MNHEY, CDR2 SVGAGI, per germline. CDR3 size: 13 residues. In DNA, the CDR3 is TGTGCCAGCAGTTACCTGGGAGAACAGCCCCAGCATTTT. Translating it yields CASSYLGEQPQHF.

The rearrangement joins TRBV11-3 to TRBJ2-3; TRBD2 aligns across 7 bases. The V gene's germline CDR1 is SGHNT and CDR2 YENEEA. V lost 3 bases, J lost 3 bases, and 6 bases stayed unmatched. The CDR3 is 15 residues long. The CDR3 loop is CASSLRGGETDTQYF. DNA of the CDR3: TGTGCCAGCAGCTTGCGCGGGGGAGAGACAGATACGCAGTATTTT.

This clone was detected only a few times. Other DNA sequences from this sample encode an identical CDR3 as well. This chain uses TRBV30 with TRBJ2-7; a possible D gene is TRBD2 (6 bases). Trimming left V 2 bases short and J 3 bases short, with 11 bases between. CDR1 is GTSNPN and CDR2 is SVGIG in the germline V gene (reference sequence). The CDR3 consists of 13 residues. CDR3: CAWSRTGVYEQYF. The CDR3 DNA is TGTGCCTGGAGTCGTACGGGGGTCTACGAGCAGTACTTC.

There are a few counts of this clone. J is TRBJ1-2 and V is TRBV19, with D possibly TRBD1 on 5 matching bases. The V and J ends lost 6 bases and 4 bases respectively, with 15 bases between them. This CDR3 spans 14 amino acids. CDR1 and CDR2 from the germline V gene are LNHDA and SQIVND (reference sequence). CDR3 loop: CASSRLGDIYGYTF. In DNA form, the CDR3 reads TGTGCCAGTAGCCGTTTAGGGGATATCTATGGCTACACCTTC.

The genes are TRBV11-3 and TRBJ2-5; D remains ambiguous. Trimming left V 3 bases short and J 1 base short, with 6 bases between. CDR3 length: 13 residues. Germline V CDR1 and CDR2: SGHNT, YENEEA. CDR3 coding DNA: TGTGCCAGCAGCTTTTCCATCCAAGAGACCCAGTACTTC. It is translated as CASSFSIQETQYF.

The chain joins TRBV20-1 to TRBJ1-4; D call uncertain. The CDR3 covers 16 residues. CDR1 is DFQATT and CDR2 is SNEGSKA in the germline V gene (reference sequence). V was cut by 3 bases and J by 5 bases, with 19 bases left in between. This chain's CDR3 is CSASSRFGGENEKLFF. The CDR3 DNA reads as TGCAGTGCTAGTAGTAGGTTCGGCGGAGAAAATGAAAAACTGTTTTTT.